This TCR beta chain was retrieved from a study of shared clonotypes between healthy human individuals. Sequencing was performed with immunoSEQ multiplex PCR; in TCRdb, only in-frame clones are kept and a portion is missing. The top ten hold about 0.13% of the sample, which has roughly 2.5 million clones, about 92% seen once. CDR3 length: 16 amino acids. The sample taken for sequencing was naive CD4+ T cells sorted from blood. This sample's subset: CD45RA+ positively selected. This clonotype originated in a man between 18 and 35 years old in good health. The chain couples TRBV21-1 to TRBJ1-2; TRBD1, the table's D call, lacks a check against the DNA. TRBV21-1 is termed a pseudogene. DNA of the CDR3: TGTGCCAGCAGCCACCGGACAGGGGGCAGTTCTGAAGGCTACACCTTC. Protein product: CASSHRTGGSSEGYTF.